This TCR beta chain was found in a study of blood T cell repertoires in COVID-19 (dated by TCRdb to 2020 to 2022). About the full investigation: The collaborator samples originated in the United States, Italy and Spain and spanned the acute and convalescent phases of COVID-19. The prospective study material was composed of cDNA or gDNA derived from T cells, B-cell-depleted T cells, or PBMCs. Deeply sampled blood TCRbeta repertoires from subjects exposed to, actively infected with, or recovered from COVID-19 were included in the dataset. The repertoires were released in a freely available public database intended as a resource for research on the immune response to SARS-CoV-2. Samples were obtained from the ongoing ImmuneRACE study (first 160 participants) and from about 1,300 subjects provided by 6 global collaborators. A de-identified subject ID, COVID-19 status, age in years and sex were almost always included in the sample metadata. Where available, HLA class I and class II types were obtained from metadata supplied by the sample provider rather than from assay-based typing.

Participants in the prospective study were aged roughly 18 to 90 years, lived in 24 United States geographic areas, and enrolled through a virtual design. Cohort assignment in the prospective study relied on participant-reported clinical history from a screening survey and a study questionnaire. ImmuneRACE Cohort 3 recovered participants were defined by two consecutive negative NP/OP PCR tests, healthcare professional clearance, or symptom resolution. Mobile phlebotomists in the prospective study collected whole blood, serum and a nasopharyngeal or oropharyngeal swab from every participant. Participants in the prospective study had the option to provide additional blood draws and questionnaires over an approximately two-month period. Before DNA extraction, blood samples from the prospective study were shipped at room temperature or frozen. From a lookup of the germline V gene, CDR1 and CDR2 are MDHEN and SYDVKM. Taken from cysteine to phenylalanine, the CDR3 has 17 residues. CDR3 DNA is the only sequence kept; it has 51 bases, read in frame from the first base. The V end loses 4 bases and the J end loses 0 bases, and a stretch of 18 bases separates them.

TCRbeta CDR3 regions were amplified from genomic DNA using the immunoSEQ Assay, a bias-controlled multiplex PCR. The original methods were these. The number of nucleated cells in each sample was estimated by amplification of reference gene primers within the assay. To quantify the absolute abundance of each unique TCRbeta CDR3 rearrangement, sequence reads were collapsed and filtered. For each sample, productive Simpson clonality was calculated by taking the square root of Simpson's diversity index across productive rearrangements. This is the immuneACCESS table as TCRdb keeps it, with only in-frame sequences that have V and J called. A part of the clones is gone; compared with another copy, unresolved V genes explain less than half, and the rest is unexplained. The V and J calls and clone size are taken from that table; D and trimming were inferred from the DNA. Within this sample are more than 400,000 clones, with 80% to 95% of them counted one time only. The ten largest account for under 0.7% of the sample.

What the work shows at the level of the full study, not this receptor alone: How much clinical and demographic metadata was included differed by source and by participant, and the metadata was provided uncurated.

A note on this clone: There is no known antigen for this receptor. No base quality information exists; no much larger clone differs at one position.

Sequences were obtained from PBMCs or T cells enriched from blood (not recorded which). This clonotype originated in a man between 18 and 29 years old who had recovered from COVID-19. The sequence links TRBV28 to TRBJ1-1; D gene: possibly TRBD1, on 6 matching bases. The CDR3 in this case is CASSSPRAGQLNTEAFF. The DNA sequence follows: TGTGCCAGCAGTTCTCCGAGGGCTGGACAGCTGAACACTGAAGCTTTCTTT.